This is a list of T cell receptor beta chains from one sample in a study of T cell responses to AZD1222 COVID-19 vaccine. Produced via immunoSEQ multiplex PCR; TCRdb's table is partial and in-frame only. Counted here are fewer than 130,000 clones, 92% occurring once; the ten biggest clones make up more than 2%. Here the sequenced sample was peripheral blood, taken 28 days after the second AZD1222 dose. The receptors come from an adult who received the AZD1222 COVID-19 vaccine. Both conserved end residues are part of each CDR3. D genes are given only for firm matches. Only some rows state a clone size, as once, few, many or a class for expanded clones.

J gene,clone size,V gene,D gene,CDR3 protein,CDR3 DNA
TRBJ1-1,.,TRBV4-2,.,CASSQRGVRVTEAFF,TGTGCCAGCAGCCAGAGGGGAGTGAGGGTCACTGAAGCTTTCTTT
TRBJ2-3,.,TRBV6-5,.,CASSYSRQGTDTQYF,TGTGCCAGCAGTTACTCGAGGCAGGGGACAGATACGCAGTATTTT
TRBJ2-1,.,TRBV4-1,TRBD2,CASSQRYTAGTSGDYNEQFF,TGCGCCAGCAGCCAAAGGTATACCGCCGGGACTAGCGGCGACTACAATGAGCAGTTCTTC
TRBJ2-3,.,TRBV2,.,CASSRDLRTDTQYF,TGTGCCAGCAGCCGAGACTTACGCACAGATACGCAGTATTTT
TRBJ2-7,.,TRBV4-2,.,CASSQTRDRPYEQYF,TGTGCCAGCAGCCAAACGCGGGACAGACCTTACGAGCAGTACTTC
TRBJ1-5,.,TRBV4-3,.,CASSQDLWVQPQHF,TGCGCCAGCAGCCAAGATCTATGGGTTCAGCCCCAGCATTTT
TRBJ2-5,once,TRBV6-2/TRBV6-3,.,CASSYRRGRTVLGSETQYF,TGTGCCAGCAGTTACCGGAGGGGGCGTACGGTGTTGGGCTCGGAGACCCAGTACTTC
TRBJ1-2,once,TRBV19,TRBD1,CATRTGDYGYTF,TGTGCCACACGGACAGGGGACTATGGCTACACCTTC
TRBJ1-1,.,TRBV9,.,CASSPGHAEAFF,TGTGCCAGCAGCCCGGGACACGCTGAAGCTTTCTTT
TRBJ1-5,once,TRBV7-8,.,CASSLGRGGRPNQPQHF,TGTGCCAGCAGCTTAGGGCGGGGGGGCAGGCCTAATCAGCCCCAGCATTTT
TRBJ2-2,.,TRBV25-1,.,CASSEGNTGELFF,TGTGCCAGCAGTGAAGGGAACACCGGGGAGCTGTTTTTT
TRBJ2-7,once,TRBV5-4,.,CASSSTPPYEQYF,TGTGCCAGCAGCTCTACACCTCCCTACGAGCAGTACTTC
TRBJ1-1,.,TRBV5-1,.,CASSPREGRNTEAFF,TGCGCCAGCAGCCCCCGGGAAGGGAGGAACACTGAAGCTTTCTTT
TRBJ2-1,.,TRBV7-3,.,CASSLGPGANYNEQFF,TGTGCCAGCAGCTTAGGGCCGGGGGCCAACTACAATGAGCAGTTCTTC
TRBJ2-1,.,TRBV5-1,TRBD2,CASSLPPSGGSGEQFF,TGCGCCAGCAGCTTGCCTCCGTCGGGGGGGTCCGGTGAGCAGTTCTTC
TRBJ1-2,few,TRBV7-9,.,CASRRDGIDYGYTF,TGTGCCAGCAGGAGGGATGGGATAGACTATGGCTACACCTTC
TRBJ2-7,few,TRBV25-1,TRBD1,CASSDRTGANEQYF,TGTGCCAGCAGTGATCGGACAGGGGCTAACGAGCAGTACTTC
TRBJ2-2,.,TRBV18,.,CASSPIATGELFF,TGTGCCAGCTCACCAATAGCCACCGGGGAGCTGTTTTTT
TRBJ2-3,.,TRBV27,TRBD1,CASSSGGDTQYF,TGTGCCAGCAGTTCAGGGGGTGATACGCAGTATTTT
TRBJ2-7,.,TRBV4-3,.,CASSQDPGGPDEQYF,TGCGCCAGCAGCCAAGATCCCGGGGGGCCCGACGAGCAGTACTTC
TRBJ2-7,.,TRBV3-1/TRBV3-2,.,CASSQDREQYF,TGTGCCAGCAGCCAAGACCGCGAGCAGTACTTC
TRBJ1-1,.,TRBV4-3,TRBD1,CASSQESAGGQGMNTEAFF,TGCGCCAGCAGCCAAGAGAGCGCAGGGGGCCAGGGTATGAACACTGAAGCTTTCTTT
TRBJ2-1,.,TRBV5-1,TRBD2,CASSPGTSGGNEQFF,TGCGCCAGCAGCCCCGGGACTAGCGGGGGCAATGAGCAGTTCTTC
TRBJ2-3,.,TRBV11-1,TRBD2,CASSFRGGTDTQYF,TGTGCCAGCAGCTTCCGGGGGGGCACAGATACGCAGTATTTT
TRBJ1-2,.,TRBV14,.,CASSQISGPNYGYTF,TGTGCCAGCAGCCAAATTTCGGGACCGAACTATGGCTACACCTTC
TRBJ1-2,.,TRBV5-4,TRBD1,CASSPSGGPNYGYTF,TGTGCCAGCAGCCCTTCAGGGGGGCCTAACTATGGCTACACCTTC
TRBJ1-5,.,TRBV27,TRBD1,CASSGTGTGTLQPQHF,TGTGCCAGCAGTGGAACCGGGACAGGGACGTTACAGCCCCAGCATTTT
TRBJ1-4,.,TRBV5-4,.,CASSPTAGSREKLFF,TGTGCCAGCAGCCCAACGGCGGGAAGTCGTGAAAAACTGTTTTTT
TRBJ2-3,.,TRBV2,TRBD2,CASSPPPGGDTQYF,TGTGCCAGCAGTCCCCCGCCGGGGGGAGATACGCAGTATTTT
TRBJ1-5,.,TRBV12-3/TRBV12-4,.,CASSLALNQPQHF,TGTGCCAGCAGTTTAGCGCTAAATCAGCCCCAGCATTTT
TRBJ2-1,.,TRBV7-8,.,CASSLVVSEQFF,TGTGCCAGCAGCTTAGTGGTCAGTGAGCAGTTCTTC
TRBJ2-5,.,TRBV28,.,CASSLGGGVETQYF,TGTGCCAGCAGCCTCGGAGGCGGGGTGGAGACCCAGTACTTC
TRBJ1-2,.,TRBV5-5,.,CASSLGPTTNYGYTF,TGTGCCAGCAGCTTGGGGCCTACAACTAACTATGGCTACACCTTC
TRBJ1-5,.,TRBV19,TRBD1,CASSFSGGGQPQHF,TGTGCCAGTAGTTTTTCAGGGGGCGGTCAGCCCCAGCATTTT
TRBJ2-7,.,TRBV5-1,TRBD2,CASSMGLARISYEQYF,TGCGCCAGCAGCATGGGACTAGCGAGGATCTCCTACGAGCAGTACTTC
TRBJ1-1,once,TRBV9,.,CASSVGAQGWAEAFF,TGTGCCAGCAGCGTAGGAGCCCAAGGGTGGGCTGAAGCTTTCTTT
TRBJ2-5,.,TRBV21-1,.,CASSNGVDRGGQETQYF,TGTGCCAGCAGCAACGGTGTGGACAGGGGGGGCCAAGAGACCCAGTACTTC
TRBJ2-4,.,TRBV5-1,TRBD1,CASSFETGGVKNIQYF,TGCGCCAGCAGCTTCGAGACAGGGGGCGTCAAAAACATTCAGTACTTC